What follows are 17 T cell receptor beta chains derived from one specimen sequenced in a study of CD8+ T cells in alopecia areata. RNA extraction and reverse transcription yielded cDNA as sequencing template. Clones were read by immunoSEQ multiplex PCR, and TCRdb kept only the in-frame ones, dropping some. This sample carries roughly 120,000 clones, less than 70% of them seen once, and the ten largest clones take around 2.8%. The sample taken for sequencing was CD4+ T cells sorted from blood. The source of these receptors is a human donor in good health.

The genes are TRBV2 and TRBJ1-6; possibly TRBD1 for D (5 bases). The length of the CDR3 is 14 residues. The germline V gene has CDR1 SNHLY and CDR2 FYNNEI. The V and J ends lost 2 bases and 9 bases respectively, with 11 bases between them. The DNA of the CDR3 is TGTGCCAGCAGTGAACAGGGTCTGCGTTCACCCCTCCACTTT. Translation gives CASSEQGLRSPLHF.

This clone was observed a few times. The V and J genes are TRBV29-1 and TRBJ1-2, with D possibly matching TRBD1 (5 bases). The ends were cut back, 4 bases at V and 6 bases at J, with 12 bases in the middle. From germline, CDR1 is SQVTM and CDR2 ANQGSEA. The length of the CDR3 is 12 residues. CDR3 protein: CSVADTLNGYTF. The CDR3 DNA reads as TGCAGCGTTGCGGACACCCTTAATGGCTACACCTTC.

This chain uses TRBV7-7 with TRBJ2-6; D is unclear. V shed 5 bases and J shed 0 bases, with 8 bases lying between them. The germline CDR1 and CDR2 sequences are SSHAT and FNYEAQ (reference sequence). The CDR3 runs 15 residues. Here the CDR3 DNA reads TGTGCCAGCAGCCAGAGCAGCTCTGGGGCCAACGTCCTGACTTTC. As protein: CASSQSSSGANVLTF.

The chain carries TRBV6-5 and TRBJ1-2; D not resolved. Trimming removed 0 bases from V and 4 bases from J, with 9 bases in between. The CDR3 runs 14 residues. Germline V lookup: CDR1 MNHEY, CDR2 SVGAGI. CDR3 residues: CASSYSRAVYGYTF. CDR3 nucleotide sequence: TGTGCCAGCAGTTACTCACGGGCCGTCTATGGCTACACCTTC.

The V gene is TRBV7-9, the J gene TRBJ2-1, with TRBD1 matching 7 bases. Germline CDR1 and CDR2: SEHNR and FQNEAQ (reference sequence). This CDR3 is built from 14 residues. The trim removed 3 bases at V and 4 bases at J, leaving 3 bases unmatched. The DNA of the CDR3 is TGTGCCAGCAGCTTGACAGGGCGATACAATGAGCAGTTCTTC. Its translation: CASSLTGRYNEQFF. The full variable domain, its missing parts supplied by reference TRBV7-9 and TRBJ2-1, is DTGVSQNPRHKITKRGQNVTFRCDPISEHNRLYWYRQTLGQGPEFLTYFQNEAQLEKSRLLSDRFSAERPKGSFSTLEIQRTEQGDSAMYLCASSLTGRYNEQFFGPGTRLTVL.

The genes are TRBV6-5 and TRBJ1-2; a weak D match, TRBD1 (6 bases). This CDR3 spans 15 amino acids. Germline V gene data show CDR1 as MNHEY and CDR2 as SVGAGI. Trimming took off 0 bases at V and 8 bases at J, with 16 bases between the two ends. The CDR3 spells CASSYSRGRGPGYTF. CDR3 nucleotides: TGTGCCAGCAGTTACTCGAGGGGCAGGGGACCCGGCTACACCTTC.

The chain couples TRBV5-1 to TRBJ1-1, with D possibly matching TRBD1 (5 bases). The germline CDR1 and CDR2 sequences are SGHRS and YFSETQ. The CDR3 is 13 amino acids. Trimming shortened V by 4 bases and J by 3 bases, and 10 bases separated the two germline ends. The CDR3 loop reads CASSRTRDTEAFF. The CDR3 nucleotides read TGCGCCAGCAGCCGGACCAGGGACACTGAAGCTTTCTTT.

The count of this clone is one. V usage is TRBV7-2 and J usage is TRBJ2-7, with 7 bases matching TRBD1. CDR1 is SGHTA and CDR2 is FQGNSA in the germline V gene. V trimming: 4 bases; J trimming: 3 bases; junction bases outside the gene matches: 9. The CDR3 is made up of 15 amino acids. The CDR3 DNA reads TGTGCCAGCAGCTCCGTCGGGACAGCCTTCTACGAGCAGTACTTC. Translating gives CASSSVGTAFYEQYF.

This clone was counted a few times. The chain couples TRBV5-1 to TRBJ2-5, with 11 bases matching TRBD2. Trimming took 3 bases from V and 5 from J; bases not matched to a gene: 15. The CDR3 is 18 amino acids. Germline V lookup: CDR1 SGHRS, CDR2 YFSETQ. CDR3 coding DNA: TGCGCCAGCAGCTCCTGGAACCTAGCGGGGGGCCAGGGGGAGACCCAGTACTTC. Amino acid sequence: CASSSWNLAGGQGETQYF.

This clone showed up just a few times. This CDR3 reads CASSAEGELFF. Written as DNA, the CDR3 is TGTGCCAGCAGCGCCGAGGGGGAGCTGTTTTTT. The chain has TRBV9 and TRBJ2-2; D is unclear. Per the germline V gene, CDR1 is SGDLS and CDR2 is YYNGEE. V was pared by 3 bases and J by 8 bases, with 5 bases between. The CDR3 is 11 amino acids.

The chain has TRBV11-2 and TRBJ2-1; D is possibly TRBD1 (6 bases). Trimming stripped 11 bases from V and 9 bases from J, with 17 bases between. The CDR3 runs to 12 residues. Looked up from germline, CDR1 is SGHAT and CDR2 is FQNNGV. CDR3 coding DNA: TGTGCCGATTCACAGGGTGAGGTTGAGCAGTTCTTC. Protein: CADSQGEVEQFF.

This chain uses TRBV25-1 with TRBJ2-4; 9 positions match TRBD2. Germline values: CDR1 MGHDK, CDR2 SYGVNS. The CDR3 is 15 residues long. Losses at the gene ends were 8 bases for V and 1 base for J; bases not matched to a gene: 6. The CDR3 DNA is TGTGCCAGCGCCGGGACTAGCTTCGCCAAAAACATTCAGTACTTC. Its protein product is CASAGTSFAKNIQYF.

This chain joins TRBV6-5 and TRBJ1-6; 7 bases map to TRBD1. The junction had 4 bases not matched to a gene; V was cut back by 0 bases and J by 5 bases. Germline lookup yields CDR1 MNHEY and CDR2 SVGAGI. The CDR3 has 16 amino acids. CDR3 region: CASSYSDRRDNSPLHF. CDR3 nucleotides: TGTGCCAGCAGTTACTCGGACAGGCGAGATAATTCACCCCTCCACTTT.

The V gene is TRBV6-5, the J gene TRBJ2-1; D may match TRBD1 or TRBD2 (5 bases each). Germline V gene data show CDR1 as MNHEY and CDR2 as SVGAGI. Trimming took 7 bases from V and 4 from J, leaving 11 bases between them. The CDR3 runs 13 residues. CDR3 coding DNA: TGTGCCAGCACCCGGGACGGATACAATGAGCAGTTCTTC. It encodes CASTRDGYNEQFF.

J is TRBJ2-3 and V is TRBV6-5; 9 nucleotides align to TRBD1. This CDR3 is 15 amino acids long. Unmatched junction bases numbered 8, after V lost 5 bases and J lost 5 bases. Looked up from germline, CDR1 is MNHEY and CDR2 is SVGAGI. The CDR3 loop is CASSRRQGDRDTQYF. Here the CDR3 DNA reads TGTGCCAGCAGTCGACGACAGGGGGATAGAGATACGCAGTATTTT.

The V call is TRBV29-1, the J call TRBJ1-1, with a tentative D call TRBD1 (5 bases). This CDR3 has 13 residues. V was pared by 3 bases and J by 11 bases, with 19 bases between. Germline V gene lookup returns CDR1 SQVTM and CDR2 ANQGSEA. As DNA, the CDR3 is TGCAGCGTTGACACGGACTGGGGGATTGATGCTTTCTTT. Translating gives CSVDTDWGIDAFF.

This clone was detected only a few times. The chain recombines TRBV11-2 with TRBJ1-3, with D perhaps TRBD1 (5 bases). The CDR3 length is 14 residues. From germline, CDR1 is SGHAT and CDR2 FQNNGV. V lost 3 bases and J lost 2, with 8 bases in between. CDR3 loop: CASSLGVTGNTIYF. CDR3 coding DNA: TGTGCCAGCAGCTTGGGGGTAACTGGAAACACCATATATTTT.